This section outlines one TCR beta chain sequence together with its context. Its specificity is not known. Per germline, CDR1 WSHSY and CDR2 SAAADI. This CDR3 has 15 amino acids. TCRdb keeps only in-frame clones here, not all; method: immunoSEQ multiplex PCR. In the table there are about 14,000 clones, around 85% of which are singletons. This record belongs to a study of immune cell composition in non-small cell lung cancer. Study results and limitations: Squamous lung tumours showed higher top 10 clone scores and clonality than adenocarcinomas. TIL tumour reactivity correlated with maximal tumour-associated clone frequency in adenocarcinoma. Shared sequences between tumour-reactive and dominant in vivo clones were not proven.

Frozen unsorted single-cell suspensions supplied the genomic DNA. This chain joins TRBV10-2 and TRBJ2-5; D is possibly TRBD1 (6 bases). The J call may be mistaken, given a closer DNA end match to TRBJ2-7. The sequenced sample was lung tumor tissue. The receptor was derived from a human donor with non-small cell lung cancer. CDR3 DNA: TGCGCCAGCAGACTAGGACAGAGGATTTCCTACGAGCAGTACTTC. Its protein product is CASRLGQRISYEQYF.